The sequence of this T cell receptor beta chain was determined in a study of T cells in Graves' hyperthyroidism and ophthalmopathy. Findings and caveats of the study: The model anticipated ophthalmopathy a median 6.5 months pre-onset. Ophthalmopathy was distinguished from stable hyperthyroidism by 13 V-J signatures.

Concerning this clonotype itself: Its cognate antigen is unknown.

The TCR beta CDR3 regions underwent amplification using RNA transcripts as the source. During a first-round RT-PCR of the TCR CDR3, the HTBI primer set was used. TCRdb re-called the multiplex PCR reads through MiXCR, storing one row per CDR3 protein. The sample carries some 490,000 distinct CDR3 sequences, under 25% recorded once. From germline, CDR1 is MNHNS and CDR2 SASEGT. V shed 5 bases, J shed 8 bases, and the junction held 18 bases outside the gene matches. This CDR3 comprises 18 residues. Diagnoses were established using clinical symptoms, serum thyroxine and TRAb, thyroid ultrasound and orbital computed tomography. From more than 9 ml of fresh peripheral blood, PBMCs were isolated.

Sequences were obtained from blood. The receptor's source is a woman aged 70-85 years with Graves' ophthalmopathy. The V and J genes are TRBV6-1 and TRBJ1-2; 12 positions match TRBD1. CDR3: CASSLGTGGVSRVLGYTF. CDR3 bases: TGTGCCAGCAGTTTAGGGACAGGGGGCGTTTCGCGGGTCTTAGGCTACACCTTC.